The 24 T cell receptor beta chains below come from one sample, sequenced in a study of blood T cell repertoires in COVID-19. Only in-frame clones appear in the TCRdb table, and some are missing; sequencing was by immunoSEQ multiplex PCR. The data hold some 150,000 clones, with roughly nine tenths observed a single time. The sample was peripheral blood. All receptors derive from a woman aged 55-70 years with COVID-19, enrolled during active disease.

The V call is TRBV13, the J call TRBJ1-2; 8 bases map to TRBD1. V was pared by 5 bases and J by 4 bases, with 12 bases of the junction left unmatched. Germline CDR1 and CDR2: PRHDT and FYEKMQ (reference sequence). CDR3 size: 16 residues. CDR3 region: CASSDRGRGRVYGYTF. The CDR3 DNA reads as TGTGCCAGCAGCGACCGAGGCAGGGGGCGAGTCTATGGCTACACCTTC.

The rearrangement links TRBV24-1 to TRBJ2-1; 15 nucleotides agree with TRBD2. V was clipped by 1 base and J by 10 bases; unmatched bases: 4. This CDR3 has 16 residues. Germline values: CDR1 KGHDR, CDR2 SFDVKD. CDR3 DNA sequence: TGTGCCACCAGTGATTTAGGACTAGCGGGAGGGCTGGAGCAGTTCTTC. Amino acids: CATSDLGLAGGLEQFF.

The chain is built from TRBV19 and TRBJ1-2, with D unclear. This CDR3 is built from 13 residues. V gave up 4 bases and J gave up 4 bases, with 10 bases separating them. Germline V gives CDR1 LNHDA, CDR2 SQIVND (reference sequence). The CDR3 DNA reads TGTGCCAGTAGTAGTCGGGTGACCTATGGCTACACCTTC. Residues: CASSSRVTYGYTF. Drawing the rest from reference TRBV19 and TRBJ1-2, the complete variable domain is DGGITQSPKYLFRKEGQNVTLSCEQNLNHDAMYWYRQDPGQGLRLIYYSQIVNDFQKGDIAEGYSVSREKKESFPLTVTSAQKNPTAFYLCASSSRVTYGYTFGSGTRLTVV.

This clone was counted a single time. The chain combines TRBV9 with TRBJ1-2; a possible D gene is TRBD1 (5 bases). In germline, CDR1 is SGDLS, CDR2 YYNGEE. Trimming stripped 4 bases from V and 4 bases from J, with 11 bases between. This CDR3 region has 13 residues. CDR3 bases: TGTGCCAGCAGCAAACAGGCCGGCTATGGCTACACCTTC. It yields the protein CASSKQAGYGYTF.

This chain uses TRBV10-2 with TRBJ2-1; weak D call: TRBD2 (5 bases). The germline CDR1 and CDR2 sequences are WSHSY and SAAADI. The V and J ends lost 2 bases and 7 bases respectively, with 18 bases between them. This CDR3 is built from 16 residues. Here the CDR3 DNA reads TGCGCCAGCAGTGAGCTTGACTACACGTCGGGTAATGAGCAGTTCTTC. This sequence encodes CASSELDYTSGNEQFF.

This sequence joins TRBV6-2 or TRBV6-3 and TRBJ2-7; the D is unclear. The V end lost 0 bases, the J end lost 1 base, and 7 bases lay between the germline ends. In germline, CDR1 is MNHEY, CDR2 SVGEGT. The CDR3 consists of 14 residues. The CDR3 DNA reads TGTGCCAGCAGTTACTCGCTCGAGTCCTACGAGCAGTACTTC. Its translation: CASSYSLESYEQYF.

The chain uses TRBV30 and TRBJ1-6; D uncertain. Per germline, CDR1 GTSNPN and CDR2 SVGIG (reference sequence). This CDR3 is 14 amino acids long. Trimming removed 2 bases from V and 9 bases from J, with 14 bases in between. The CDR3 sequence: CAWSMERDSSPLHF. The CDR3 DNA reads TGTGCCTGGAGTATGGAGAGGGATAGTTCACCCCTCCACTTT.

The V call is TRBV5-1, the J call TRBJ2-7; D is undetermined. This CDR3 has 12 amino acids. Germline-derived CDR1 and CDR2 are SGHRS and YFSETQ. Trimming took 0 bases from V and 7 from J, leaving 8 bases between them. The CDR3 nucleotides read TGCGCCAGCAGCTTGGGCCCGACAGAGCAGTACTTC. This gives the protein CASSLGPTEQYF. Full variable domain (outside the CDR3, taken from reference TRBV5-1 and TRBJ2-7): KAGVTQTPRYLIKTRGQQVTLSCSPISGHRSVSWYQQTPGQGLQFLFEYFSETQRNKGNFPGRFSGRQFSNSRSEMNVSTLELGDSALYLCASSLGPTEQYFGPGTRLTVT.

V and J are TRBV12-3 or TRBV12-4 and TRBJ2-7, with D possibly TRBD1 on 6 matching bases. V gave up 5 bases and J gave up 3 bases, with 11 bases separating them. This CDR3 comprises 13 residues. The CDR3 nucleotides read TGTGCCAGCAGTCCCGGGACAATCTACGAGCAGTACTTC. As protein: CASSPGTIYEQYF.

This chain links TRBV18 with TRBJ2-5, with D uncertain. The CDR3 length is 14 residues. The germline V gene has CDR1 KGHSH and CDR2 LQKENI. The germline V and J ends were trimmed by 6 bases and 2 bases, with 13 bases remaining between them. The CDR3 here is CASSSPSKQETQYF. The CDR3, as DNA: TGTGCCAGCTCTTCCCCTTCTAAGCAAGAGACCCAGTACTTC.

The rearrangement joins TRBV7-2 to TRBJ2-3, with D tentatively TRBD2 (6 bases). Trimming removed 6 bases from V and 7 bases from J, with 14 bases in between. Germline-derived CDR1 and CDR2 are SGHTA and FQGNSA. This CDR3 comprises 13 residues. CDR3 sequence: CASSRGGSNTQYF. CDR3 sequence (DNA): TGTGCCAGCAGTCGGGGAGGCTCGAATACGCAGTATTTT.

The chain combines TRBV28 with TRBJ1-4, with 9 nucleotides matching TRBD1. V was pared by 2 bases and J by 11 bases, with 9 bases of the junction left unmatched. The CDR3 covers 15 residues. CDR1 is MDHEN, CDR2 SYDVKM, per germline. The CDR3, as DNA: TGTGCCAGCAGTTTACCAACAGGGGGCGTAGAGAAACTGTTTTTT. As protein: CASSLPTGGVEKLFF.

CDR3 in DNA: TGCGCCAGCAGCCAGTGGGGAGAGGGCTACACAGATACGCAGTATTTT. Protein sequence: CASSQWGEGYTDTQYF. The chain combines TRBV4-1 with TRBJ2-3; a possible D gene is TRBD2 (5 bases). CDR1 MGHRA and CDR2 YSYEKL come from the germline V gene. The germline V and J ends were trimmed by 3 bases and 2 bases, with 15 bases remaining between them. CDR3 length: 16 residues.

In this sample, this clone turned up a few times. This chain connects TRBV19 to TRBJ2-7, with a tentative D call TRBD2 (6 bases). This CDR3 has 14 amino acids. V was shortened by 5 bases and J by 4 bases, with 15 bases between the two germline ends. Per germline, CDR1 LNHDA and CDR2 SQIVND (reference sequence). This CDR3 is CASSLGLRRYEQYF. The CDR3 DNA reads TGTGCCAGTAGTCTGGGACTCCGGAGGTACGAGCAGTACTTC.

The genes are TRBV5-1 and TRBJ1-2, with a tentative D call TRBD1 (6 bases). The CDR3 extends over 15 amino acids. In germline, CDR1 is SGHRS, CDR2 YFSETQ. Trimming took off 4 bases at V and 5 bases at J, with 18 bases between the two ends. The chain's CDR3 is CASSVTGSRRYGYTF. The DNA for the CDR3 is TGCGCCAGCAGCGTAACAGGGTCGAGGAGATATGGCTACACCTTC.

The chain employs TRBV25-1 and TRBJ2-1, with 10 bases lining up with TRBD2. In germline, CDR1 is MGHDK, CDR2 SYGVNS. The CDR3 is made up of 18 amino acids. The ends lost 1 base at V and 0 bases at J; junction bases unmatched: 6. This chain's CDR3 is CASSESLAGASSYNEQFF. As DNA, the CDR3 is TGTGCCAGCAGTGAATCCCTAGCGGGAGCCTCCTCCTACAATGAGCAGTTCTTC.

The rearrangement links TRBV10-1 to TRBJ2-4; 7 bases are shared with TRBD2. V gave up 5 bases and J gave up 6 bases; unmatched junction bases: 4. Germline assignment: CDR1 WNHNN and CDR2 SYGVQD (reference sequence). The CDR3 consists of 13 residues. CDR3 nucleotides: TGCGCCAGCAGTTCTGGGGGGGGAAACATTCAGTACTTC. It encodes CASSSGGGNIQYF.

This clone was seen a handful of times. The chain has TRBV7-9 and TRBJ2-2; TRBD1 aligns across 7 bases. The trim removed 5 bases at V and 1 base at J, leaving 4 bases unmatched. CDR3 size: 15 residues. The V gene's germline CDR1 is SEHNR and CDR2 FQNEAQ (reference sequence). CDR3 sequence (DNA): TGTGCCAGCAGCCTTCGGACAGGGAACACCGGGGAGCTGTTTTTT. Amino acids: CASSLRTGNTGELFF.

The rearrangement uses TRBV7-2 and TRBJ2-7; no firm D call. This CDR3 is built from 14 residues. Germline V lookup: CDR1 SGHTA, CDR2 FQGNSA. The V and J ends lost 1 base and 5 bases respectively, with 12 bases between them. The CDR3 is CASSLDQASHEQYF. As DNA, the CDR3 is TGTGCCAGCAGCTTAGATCAGGCGAGCCACGAGCAGTACTTC.

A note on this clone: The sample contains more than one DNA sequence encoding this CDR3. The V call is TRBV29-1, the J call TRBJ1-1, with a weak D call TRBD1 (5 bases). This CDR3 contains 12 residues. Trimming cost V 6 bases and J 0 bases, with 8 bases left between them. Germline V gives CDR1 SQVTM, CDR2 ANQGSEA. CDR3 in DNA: TGCAGCGTAGACAGAGTGAACACTGAAGCTTTCTTT. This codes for CSVDRVNTEAFF.

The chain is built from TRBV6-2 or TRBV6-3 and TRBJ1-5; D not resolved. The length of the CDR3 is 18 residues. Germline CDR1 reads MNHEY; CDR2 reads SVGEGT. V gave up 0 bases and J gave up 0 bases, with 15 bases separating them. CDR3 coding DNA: TGTGCCAGCAGTTACTCGAAATCTTATAACTATAGCAATCAGCCCCAGCATTTT. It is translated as CASSYSKSYNYSNQPQHF.

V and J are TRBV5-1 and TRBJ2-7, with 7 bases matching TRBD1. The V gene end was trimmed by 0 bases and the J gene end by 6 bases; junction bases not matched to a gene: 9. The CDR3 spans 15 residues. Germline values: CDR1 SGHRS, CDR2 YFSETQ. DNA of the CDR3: TGCGCCAGCAGCTTGGCAGCAGGGGGTTTGGGCGAGCAGTACTTC. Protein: CASSLAAGGLGEQYF.

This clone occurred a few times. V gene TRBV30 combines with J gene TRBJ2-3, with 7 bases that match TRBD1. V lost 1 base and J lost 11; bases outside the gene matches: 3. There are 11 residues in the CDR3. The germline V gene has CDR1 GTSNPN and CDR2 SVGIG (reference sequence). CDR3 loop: CAWSDRGGQYF. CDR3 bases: TGTGCCTGGAGTGACAGGGGTGGGCAGTATTTT.

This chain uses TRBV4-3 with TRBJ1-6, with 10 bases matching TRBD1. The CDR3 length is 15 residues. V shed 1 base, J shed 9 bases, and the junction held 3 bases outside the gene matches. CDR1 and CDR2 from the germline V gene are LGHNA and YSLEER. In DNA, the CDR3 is TGCGCCAGCAGCCAAGCGGGACAGGGGATTTCACCCCTCCACTTT. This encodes CASSQAGQGISPLHF.